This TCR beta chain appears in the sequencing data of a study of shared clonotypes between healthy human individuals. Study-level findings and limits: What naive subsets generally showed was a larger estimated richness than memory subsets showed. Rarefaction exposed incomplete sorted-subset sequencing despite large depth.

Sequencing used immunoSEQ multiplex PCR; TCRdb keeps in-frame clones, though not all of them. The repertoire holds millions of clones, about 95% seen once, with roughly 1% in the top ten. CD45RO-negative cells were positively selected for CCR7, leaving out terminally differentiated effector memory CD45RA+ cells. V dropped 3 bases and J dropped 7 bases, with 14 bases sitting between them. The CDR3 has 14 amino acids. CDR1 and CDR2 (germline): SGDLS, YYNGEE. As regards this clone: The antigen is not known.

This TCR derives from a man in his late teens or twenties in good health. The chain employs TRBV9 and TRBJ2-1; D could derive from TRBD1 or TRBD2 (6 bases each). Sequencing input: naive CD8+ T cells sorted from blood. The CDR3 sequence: CASSAWGAGNEQFF. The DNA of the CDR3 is TGTGCCAGCAGCGCCTGGGGGGCGGGAAATGAGCAGTTCTTC.